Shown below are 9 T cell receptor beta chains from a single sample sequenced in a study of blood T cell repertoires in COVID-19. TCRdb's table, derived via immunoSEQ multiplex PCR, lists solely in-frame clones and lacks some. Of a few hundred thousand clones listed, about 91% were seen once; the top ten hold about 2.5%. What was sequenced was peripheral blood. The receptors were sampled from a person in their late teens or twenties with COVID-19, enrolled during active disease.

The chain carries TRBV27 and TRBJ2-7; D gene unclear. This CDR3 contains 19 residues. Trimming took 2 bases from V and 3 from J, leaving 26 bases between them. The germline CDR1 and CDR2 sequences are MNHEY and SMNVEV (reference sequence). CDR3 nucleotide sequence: TGTGCCAGCAGTTTACAGACCCCAGGCGCCAGGCCGGATATCTACGAGCAGTACTTC. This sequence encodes CASSLQTPGARPDIYEQYF.

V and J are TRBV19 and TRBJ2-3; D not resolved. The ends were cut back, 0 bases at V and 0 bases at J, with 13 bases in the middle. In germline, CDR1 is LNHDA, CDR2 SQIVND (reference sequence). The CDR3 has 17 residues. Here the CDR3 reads CASSIDGDGTSTDTQYF. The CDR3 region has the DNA TGTGCCAGTAGTATAGACGGAGACGGAACTAGCACAGATACGCAGTATTTT.

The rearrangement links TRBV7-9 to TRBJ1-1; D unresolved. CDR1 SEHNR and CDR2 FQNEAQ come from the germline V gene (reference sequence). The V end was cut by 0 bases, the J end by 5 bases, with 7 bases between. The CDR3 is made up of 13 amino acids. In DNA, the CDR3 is TGTGCCAGCAGCTTAGCGGAGGGAACTGAAGCTTTCTTT. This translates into CASSLAEGTEAFF.

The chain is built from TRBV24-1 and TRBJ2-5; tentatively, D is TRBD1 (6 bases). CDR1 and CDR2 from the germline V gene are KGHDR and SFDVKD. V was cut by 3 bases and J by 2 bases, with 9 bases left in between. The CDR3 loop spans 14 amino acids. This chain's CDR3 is CATSDRTVQETQYF. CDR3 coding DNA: TGTGCCACCAGTGATAGGACAGTGCAAGAGACCCAGTACTTC.

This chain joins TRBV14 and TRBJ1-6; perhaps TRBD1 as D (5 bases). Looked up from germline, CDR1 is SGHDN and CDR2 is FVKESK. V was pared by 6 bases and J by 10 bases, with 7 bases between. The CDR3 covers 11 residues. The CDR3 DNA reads TGTGCCAGCAGGGGGCGCTCACCCCTCCACTTT. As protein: CASRGRSPLHF.

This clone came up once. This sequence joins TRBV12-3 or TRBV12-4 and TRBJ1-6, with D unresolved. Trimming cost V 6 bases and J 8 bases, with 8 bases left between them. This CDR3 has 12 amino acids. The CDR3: CASRYSDSPLHF. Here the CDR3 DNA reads TGTGCCAGCAGGTACAGTGATTCACCCCTCCACTTT.

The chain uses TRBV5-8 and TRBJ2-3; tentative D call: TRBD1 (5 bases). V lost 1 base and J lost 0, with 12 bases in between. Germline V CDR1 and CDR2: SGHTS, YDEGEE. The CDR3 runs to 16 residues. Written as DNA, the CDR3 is TGTGCCAGCAGCTTGATAGGGCAGGGTAGCACAGATACGCAGTATTTT. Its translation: CASSLIGQGSTDTQYF.

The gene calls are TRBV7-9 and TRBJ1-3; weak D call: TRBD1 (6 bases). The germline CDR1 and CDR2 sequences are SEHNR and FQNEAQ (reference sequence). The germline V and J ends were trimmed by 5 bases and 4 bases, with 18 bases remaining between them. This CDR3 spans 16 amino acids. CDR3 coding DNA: TGTGCCAGCAGCCCTCATACAGGGCAATTCGGAAACACCATATATTTT. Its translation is CASSPHTGQFGNTIYF.

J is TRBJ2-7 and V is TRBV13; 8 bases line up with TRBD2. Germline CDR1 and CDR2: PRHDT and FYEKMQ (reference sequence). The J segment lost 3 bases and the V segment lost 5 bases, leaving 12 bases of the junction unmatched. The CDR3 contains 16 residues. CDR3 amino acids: CASSEKSGRVVYEQYF. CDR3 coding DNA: TGTGCCAGCAGCGAGAAGAGCGGGAGAGTTGTCTACGAGCAGTACTTC.